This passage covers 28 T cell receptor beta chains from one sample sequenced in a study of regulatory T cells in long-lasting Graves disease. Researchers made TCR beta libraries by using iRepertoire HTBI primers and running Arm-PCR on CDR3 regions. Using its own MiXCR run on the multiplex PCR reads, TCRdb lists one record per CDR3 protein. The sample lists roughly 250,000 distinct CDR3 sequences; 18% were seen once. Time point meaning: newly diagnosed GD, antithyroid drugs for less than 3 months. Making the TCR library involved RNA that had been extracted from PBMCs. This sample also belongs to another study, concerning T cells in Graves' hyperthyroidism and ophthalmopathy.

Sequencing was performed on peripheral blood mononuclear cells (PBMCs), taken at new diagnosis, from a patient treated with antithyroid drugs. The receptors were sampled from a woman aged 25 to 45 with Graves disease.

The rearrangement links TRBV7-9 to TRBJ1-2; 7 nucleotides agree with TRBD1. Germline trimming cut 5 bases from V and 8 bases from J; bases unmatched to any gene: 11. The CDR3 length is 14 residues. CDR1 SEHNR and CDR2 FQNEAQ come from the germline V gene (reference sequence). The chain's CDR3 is CASSHFDRVEGYTF. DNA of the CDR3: TGTGCCAGCAGCCACTTCGACAGGGTAGAAGGCTACACCTTC. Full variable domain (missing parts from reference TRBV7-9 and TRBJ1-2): DTGVSQNPRHKITKRGQNVTFRCDPISEHNRLYWYRQTLGQGPEFLTYFQNEAQLEKSRLLSDRFSAERPKGSFSTLEIQRTEQGDSAMYLCASSHFDRVEGYTFGSGTRLTVV.

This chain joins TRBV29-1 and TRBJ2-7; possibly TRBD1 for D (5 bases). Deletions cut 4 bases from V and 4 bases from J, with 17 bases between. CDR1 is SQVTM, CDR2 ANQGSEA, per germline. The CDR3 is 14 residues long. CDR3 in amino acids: CSVVPGFSTYEQYF. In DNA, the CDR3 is TGCAGCGTTGTACCAGGGTTCAGCACATACGAGCAGTACTTC.

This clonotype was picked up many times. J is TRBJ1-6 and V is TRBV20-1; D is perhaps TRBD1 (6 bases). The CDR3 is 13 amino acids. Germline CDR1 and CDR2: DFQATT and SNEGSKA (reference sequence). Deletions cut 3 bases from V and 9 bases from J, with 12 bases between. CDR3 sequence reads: CSASAGESSPLHF. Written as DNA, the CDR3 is TGCAGTGCTAGCGCAGGGGAGTCTTCACCCCTCCACTTT.

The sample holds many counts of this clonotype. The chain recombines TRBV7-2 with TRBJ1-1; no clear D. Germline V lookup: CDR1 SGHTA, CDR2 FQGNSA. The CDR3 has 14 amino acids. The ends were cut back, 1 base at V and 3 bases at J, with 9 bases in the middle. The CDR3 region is CASSLGPIDTEAFF. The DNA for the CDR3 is TGTGCCAGCAGCTTAGGACCTATAGACACTGAAGCTTTCTTT.

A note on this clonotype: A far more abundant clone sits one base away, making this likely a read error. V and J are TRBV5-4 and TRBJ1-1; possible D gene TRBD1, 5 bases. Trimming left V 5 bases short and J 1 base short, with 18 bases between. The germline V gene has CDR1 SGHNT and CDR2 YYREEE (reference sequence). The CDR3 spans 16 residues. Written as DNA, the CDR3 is TGTGCCAGCAGAATAGAATGGGACGAGAAGAACACTGAAGCTTTCTTT. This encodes CASRIEWDEKNTEAFF.

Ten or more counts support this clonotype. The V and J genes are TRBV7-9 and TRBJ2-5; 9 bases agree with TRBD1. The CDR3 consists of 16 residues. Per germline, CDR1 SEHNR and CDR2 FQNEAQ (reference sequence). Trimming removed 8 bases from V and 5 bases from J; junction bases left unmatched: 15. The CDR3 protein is CASSYAGTGFRETQYF. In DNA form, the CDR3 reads TGTGCCAGCTCCTACGCCGGGACAGGGTTCCGGGAGACCCAGTACTTC.

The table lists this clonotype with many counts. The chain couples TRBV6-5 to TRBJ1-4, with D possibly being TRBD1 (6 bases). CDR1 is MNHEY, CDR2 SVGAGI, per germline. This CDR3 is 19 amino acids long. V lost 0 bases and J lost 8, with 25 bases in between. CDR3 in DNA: TGTGCCAGCAGTTACTCTCCAGGGGACGTTCGACGGAAAGGGGAAAAACTGTTTTTT. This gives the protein CASSYSPGDVRRKGEKLFF.

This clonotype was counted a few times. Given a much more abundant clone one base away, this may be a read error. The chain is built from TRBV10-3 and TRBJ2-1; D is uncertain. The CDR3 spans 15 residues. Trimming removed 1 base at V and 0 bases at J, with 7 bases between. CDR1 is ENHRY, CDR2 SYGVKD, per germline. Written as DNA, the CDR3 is TGTGCCATCAGTGAGTGCACATACTCCTACAATGAGCAGTTCTTC. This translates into CAISECTYSYNEQFF.

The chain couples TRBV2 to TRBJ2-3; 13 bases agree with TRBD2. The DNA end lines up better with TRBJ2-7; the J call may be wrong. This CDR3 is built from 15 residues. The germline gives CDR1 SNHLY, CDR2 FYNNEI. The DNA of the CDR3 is TGTGCCAGCAGTAAACTAGCGGGAGGGGTCTACGAGCAGTACTTC. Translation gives CASSKLAGGVYEQYF.

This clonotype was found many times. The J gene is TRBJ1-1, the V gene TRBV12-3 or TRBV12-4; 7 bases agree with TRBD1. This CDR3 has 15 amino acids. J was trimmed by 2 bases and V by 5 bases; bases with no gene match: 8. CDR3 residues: CASSPRQGFNTEAFF. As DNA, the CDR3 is TGTGCCAGCAGTCCAAGACAGGGTTTCAACACTGAAGCTTTCTTT.

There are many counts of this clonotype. The CDR3 sequence is CASSPYRAEAGYTF. The CDR3 DNA is TGTGCCAGCTCACCATACAGGGCGGAGGCTGGCTACACCTTC. The J gene is TRBJ1-2, the V gene TRBV18; tentatively, D is TRBD1 (6 bases). The V end lost 2 bases, the J end lost 7 bases, and 14 bases lay between the germline ends. The germline gives CDR1 KGHSH, CDR2 LQKENI. This CDR3 spans 14 amino acids.

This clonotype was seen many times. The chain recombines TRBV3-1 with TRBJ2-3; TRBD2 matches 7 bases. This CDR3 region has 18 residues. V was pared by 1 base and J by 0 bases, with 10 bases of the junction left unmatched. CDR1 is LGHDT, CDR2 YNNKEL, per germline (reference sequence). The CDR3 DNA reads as TGTGCCAGCAGCCAAGGGGGGAGCGGGGTTTTTAGCACAGATACGCAGTATTTT. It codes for CASSQGGSGVFSTDTQYF.

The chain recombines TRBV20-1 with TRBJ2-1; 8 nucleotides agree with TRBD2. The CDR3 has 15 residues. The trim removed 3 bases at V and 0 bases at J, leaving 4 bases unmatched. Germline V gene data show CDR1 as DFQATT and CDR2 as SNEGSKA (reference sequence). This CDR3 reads CSASGGAGSYNEQFF. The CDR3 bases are TGCAGTGCTAGCGGGGGGGCGGGCTCCTACAATGAGCAGTTCTTC.

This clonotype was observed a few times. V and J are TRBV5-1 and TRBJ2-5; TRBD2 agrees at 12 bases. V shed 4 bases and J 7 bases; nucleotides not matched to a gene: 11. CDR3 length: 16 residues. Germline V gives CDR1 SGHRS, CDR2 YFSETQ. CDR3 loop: CASSTSSGGAGVTQYF. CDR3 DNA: TGCGCCAGCAGCACCTCTAGCGGGGGGGCCGGTGTGACCCAGTACTTC.

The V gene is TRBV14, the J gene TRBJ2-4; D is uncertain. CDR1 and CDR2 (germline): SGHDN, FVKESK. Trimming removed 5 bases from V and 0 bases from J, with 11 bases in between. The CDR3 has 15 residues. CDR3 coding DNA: TGTGCCAGCAGCGCCGGGTTGCTAGCCAAAAACATTCAGTACTTC. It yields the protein CASSAGLLAKNIQYF.

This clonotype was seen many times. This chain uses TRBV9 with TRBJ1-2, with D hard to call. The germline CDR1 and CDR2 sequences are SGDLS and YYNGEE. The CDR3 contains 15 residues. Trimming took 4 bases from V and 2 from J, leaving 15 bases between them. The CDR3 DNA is TGTGCCAGCAGCATAACCATAGGTCCCAACTATGGCTACACCTTC. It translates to CASSITIGPNYGYTF. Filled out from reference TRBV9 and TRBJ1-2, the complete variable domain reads DSGVTQTPKHLITATGQRVTLRCSPRSGDLSVYWYQQSLDQGLQFLIQYYNGEERAKGNILERFSAQQFPDLHSELNLSSLELGDSALYFCASSITIGPNYGYTFGSGTRLTVV.

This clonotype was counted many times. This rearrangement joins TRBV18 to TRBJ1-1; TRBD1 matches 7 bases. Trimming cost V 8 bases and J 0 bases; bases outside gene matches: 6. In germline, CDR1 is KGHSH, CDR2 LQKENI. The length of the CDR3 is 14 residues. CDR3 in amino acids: CASSRDSMNTEAFF. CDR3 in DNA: TGTGCCAGCAGTCGGGACAGCATGAACACTGAAGCTTTCTTT.

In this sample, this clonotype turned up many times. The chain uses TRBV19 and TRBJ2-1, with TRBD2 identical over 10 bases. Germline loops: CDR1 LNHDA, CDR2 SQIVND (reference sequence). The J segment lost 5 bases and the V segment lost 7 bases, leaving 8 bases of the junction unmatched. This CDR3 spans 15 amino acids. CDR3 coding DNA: TGTGCCAGTAAAACCAGCGGGGGGGCTAACAATGAGCAGTTCTTC. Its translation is CASKTSGGANNEQFF.

CDR3 nucleotides: TGTGCCAGCAAGCGGGACCCCTCCAAGAACACTGAAGCTTTCTTT. Its protein product is CASKRDPSKNTEAFF. This chain uses TRBV12-3 or TRBV12-4 with TRBJ1-1; D perhaps matches TRBD1 (5 bases). The V end was cut by 7 bases, the J end by 1 base, with 16 bases between. CDR3 size: 15 residues.

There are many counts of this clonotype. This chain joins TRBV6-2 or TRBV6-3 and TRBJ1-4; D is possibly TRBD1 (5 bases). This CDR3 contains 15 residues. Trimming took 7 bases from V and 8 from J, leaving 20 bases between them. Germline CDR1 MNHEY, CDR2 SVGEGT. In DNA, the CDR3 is TGTGCCAGCACCCGAGAGGGGCAGATCGGGGAAAAACTGTTTTTT. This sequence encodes CASTREGQIGEKLFF.

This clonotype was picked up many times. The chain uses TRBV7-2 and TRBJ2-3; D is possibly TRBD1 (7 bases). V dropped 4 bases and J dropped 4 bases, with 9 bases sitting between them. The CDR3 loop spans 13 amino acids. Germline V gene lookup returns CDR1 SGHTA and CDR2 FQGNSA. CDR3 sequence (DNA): TGTGCCAGCAGCTCCAGGGGGGCAGATACGCAGTATTTT. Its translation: CASSSRGADTQYF. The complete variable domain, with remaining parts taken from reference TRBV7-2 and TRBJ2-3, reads GAGVSQSPSNKVTEKGKDVELRCDPISGHTALYWYRQSLGQGLEFLIYFQGNSAPDKSGLPSDRFSAERTGGSVSTLTIQRTQQEDSAVYLCASSSRGADTQYFGPGTRLTVL.

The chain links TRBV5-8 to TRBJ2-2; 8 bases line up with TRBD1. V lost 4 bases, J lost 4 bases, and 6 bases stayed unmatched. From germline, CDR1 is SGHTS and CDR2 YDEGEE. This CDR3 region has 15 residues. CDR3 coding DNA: TGTGCCAGCAGCGTGGGACAGGTACTCACCGGGGAGCTGTTTTTT. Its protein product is CASSVGQVLTGELFF. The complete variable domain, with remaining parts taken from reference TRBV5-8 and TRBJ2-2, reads EAGVTQSPTHLIKTRGQQATLRCSPISGHTSVYWYQQALGLGLQFLLWYDEGEERNRGNFPPRFSGRQFPNYSSELNVNALELEDSALYLCASSVGQVLTGELFFGEGSRLTVL.

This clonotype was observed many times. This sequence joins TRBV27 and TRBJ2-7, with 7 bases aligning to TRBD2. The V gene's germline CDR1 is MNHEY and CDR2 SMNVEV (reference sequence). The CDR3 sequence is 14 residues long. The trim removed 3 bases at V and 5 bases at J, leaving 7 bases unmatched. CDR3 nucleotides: TGTGCCAGCAGTTTGGGAGTCGCGGGGGACGAGCAGTACTTC. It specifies CASSLGVAGDEQYF.

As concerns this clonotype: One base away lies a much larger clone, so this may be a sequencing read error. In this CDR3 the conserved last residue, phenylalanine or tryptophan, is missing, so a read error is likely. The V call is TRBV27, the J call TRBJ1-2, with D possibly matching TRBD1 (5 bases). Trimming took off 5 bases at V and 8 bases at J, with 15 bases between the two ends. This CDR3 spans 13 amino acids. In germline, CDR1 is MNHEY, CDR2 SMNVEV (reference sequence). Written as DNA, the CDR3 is TGTGCCAGCAGTCCCCGTGAAGGGACGGGCTACACCCTC. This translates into CASSPREGTGYTL.

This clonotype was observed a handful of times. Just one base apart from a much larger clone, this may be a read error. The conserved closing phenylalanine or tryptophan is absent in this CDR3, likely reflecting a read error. CDR3 sequence (DNA): TGTGCCAGCTCGGAACATCTGAACACTGAAGCTTTCTCT. It yields the protein CASSEHLNTEAFS. The rearrangement uses TRBV18 and TRBJ1-1; no reliable D call. Trimming took 6 bases from V and 0 from J, leaving 8 bases between them. This CDR3 is 13 amino acids long. Germline V gene sequence: CDR1 KGHSH, CDR2 LQKENI.

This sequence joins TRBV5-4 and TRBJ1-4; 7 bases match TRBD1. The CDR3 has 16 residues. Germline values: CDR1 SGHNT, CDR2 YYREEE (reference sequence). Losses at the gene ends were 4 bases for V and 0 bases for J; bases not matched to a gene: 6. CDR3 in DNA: TGTGCCAGCAGCCGTGAGGGGACAGCAACTAATGAAAAACTGTTTTTT. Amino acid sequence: CASSREGTATNEKLFF.

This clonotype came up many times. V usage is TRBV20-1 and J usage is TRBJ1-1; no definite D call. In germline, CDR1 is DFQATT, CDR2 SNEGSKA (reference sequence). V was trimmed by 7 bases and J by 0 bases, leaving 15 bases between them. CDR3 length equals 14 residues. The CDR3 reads CSGSGYNMNTEAFF. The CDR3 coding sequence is TGCAGTGGGTCAGGCTACAATATGAACACTGAAGCTTTCTTT.

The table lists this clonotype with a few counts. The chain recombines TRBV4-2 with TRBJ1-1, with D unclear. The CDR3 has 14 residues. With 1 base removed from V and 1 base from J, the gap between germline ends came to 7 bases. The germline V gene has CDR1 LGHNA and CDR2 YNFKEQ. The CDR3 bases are TGTGCCAGCAGCCAAGGGTACACGAACACTGAAGCTTTCTTT. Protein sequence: CASSQGYTNTEAFF.